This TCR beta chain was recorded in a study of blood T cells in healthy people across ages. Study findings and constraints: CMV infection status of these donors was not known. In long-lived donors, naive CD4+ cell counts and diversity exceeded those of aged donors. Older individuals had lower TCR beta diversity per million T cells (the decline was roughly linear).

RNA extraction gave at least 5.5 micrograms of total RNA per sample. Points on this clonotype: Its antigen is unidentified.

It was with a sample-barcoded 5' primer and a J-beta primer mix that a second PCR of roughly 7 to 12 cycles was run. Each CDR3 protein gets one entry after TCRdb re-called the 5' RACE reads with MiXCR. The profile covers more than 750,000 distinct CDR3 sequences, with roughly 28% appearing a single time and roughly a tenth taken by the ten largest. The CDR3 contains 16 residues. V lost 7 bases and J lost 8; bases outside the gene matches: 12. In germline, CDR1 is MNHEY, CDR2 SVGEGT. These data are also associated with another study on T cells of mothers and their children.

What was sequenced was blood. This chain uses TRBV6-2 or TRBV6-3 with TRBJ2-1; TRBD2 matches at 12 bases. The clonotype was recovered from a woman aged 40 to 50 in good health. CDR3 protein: CASIRASGGAKDEQFF. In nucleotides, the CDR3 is TGTGCCAGCATACGGGCTAGCGGGGGGGCCAAGGATGAGCAGTTCTTC.